These T cell receptor beta chains were read from a single sample in a study of T cells after yellow fever vaccination. TCRdb independently ran MiXCR on the 5' RACE reads; one entry per CDR3 protein. The sample lists about 500,000 distinct CDR3 sequences; roughly a sixth were seen once. Sequenced material: PBMCs, taken 5 days after the first yellow fever vaccination. These receptors came from a man between 18 and 29 years old who received the YFV17D yellow fever vaccine. Both conserved end residues are part of each CDR3. D genes are given only for firm matches. Only part of the rows carry a size: once, few, many, or a class if the clone is expanded.

clone_size	v_call	d_call	j_call	cdr3_aa
NA	TRBV20-1	NA	TRBJ1-4	CSARGQGNEKLFF
few	TRBV5-1	NA	TRBJ2-3	CASSLGNPNRDTQYF
few	TRBV7-8	TRBD2	TRBJ2-3	CASSLLAGVDTQYF
NA	TRBV12-3/TRBV12-4	TRBD2	TRBJ2-7	CASTSGGNYEQYF
NA	TRBV4-3	NA	TRBJ2-1	CASSPELGSYNEQFF
many	TRBV4-3	NA	TRBJ1-2	CASSQDSGDYGYTF
many	TRBV7-6	NA	TRBJ2-2	CASSLLGRVVAGELFF
few	TRBV29-1	TRBD2	TRBJ2-1	CSVEVAGGGNEQFF
many	TRBV7-2	NA	TRBJ2-7	CASSSARAYEQYF
few	TRBV7-9	NA	TRBJ2-4	CASSLEAGVGAKNIQYF